This T cell receptor (beta chain) was retrieved from a study of shared clonotypes between healthy human individuals. Libraries were prepared by immunoSEQ multiplex PCR; TCRdb keeps only in-frame clonotypes and omits some of them. Found here are millions of clones, 90% to 95% of them singletons; the top ten hold around 1.7%. Deletions cut 1 base from V and 6 bases from J, with 16 bases between. The germline gives CDR1 ENHRY, CDR2 SYGVKD. The length of the CDR3 is 15 residues. The naive CD8 population came from CD45RO-negative cells selected for CCR7, without terminally differentiated effector memory CD45RA+ cells.

Sample: naive CD8+ T cells from PBMCs. This clonotype was obtained from a man aged 18 to 30 in good health. Some clones in this sample may be carry-over from other donors' samples. The chain is built from TRBV10-3 and TRBJ2-7; D tentatively fits TRBD1 or TRBD2 (5 bases each). CDR3 DNA: TGTGCCATCAGTGAGTTCGGGGACCGGGGAGCCGAGCAGTACTTC. Protein product: CAISEFGDRGAEQYF.